The rows below give T cell receptor beta chains drawn from one sample of a study of monozygotic twins with inflammatory bowel disease. For each CDR3 protein, TCRdb gives one entry from its re-call of the 5' RACE reads, without DNA. This table holds 300,000 to 450,000 distinct CDR3 sequences. The sample consisted of blood. These receptors originate from a human donor with ulcerative colitis or Crohn's disease, or a healthy co-twin of an affected twin (not recorded which). CDR3s include the opening cysteine and the closing phenylalanine or tryptophan. Each record gives: CDR3 length, V gene, J gene, CDR3 protein.

cdr3_length: 14; v_call: TRBV20-1; j_call: TRBJ1-5; cdr3_aa: CSGKLQGSNQPQHF
cdr3_length: 21; v_call: TRBV4-2; j_call: TRBJ1-4; cdr3_aa: CASSQGGGRAGEFATNEKLFF
cdr3_length: 12; v_call: TRBV7-6; j_call: TRBJ2-5; cdr3_aa: CASGVGQETQYF
cdr3_length: 13; v_call: TRBV20-1; j_call: TRBJ1-2; cdr3_aa: CSASVGGSYGCTF
cdr3_length: 15; v_call: TRBV15; j_call: TRBJ2-1; cdr3_aa: CATSRDRFRGNEQFF
cdr3_length: 16; v_call: TRBV20-1; j_call: TRBJ1-2; cdr3_aa: CSALPRTGTVLYGYTF
cdr3_length: 14; v_call: TRBV4-1; j_call: TRBJ2-2; cdr3_aa: CASSLLHPTGELFF
cdr3_length: 13; v_call: TRBV19; j_call: TRBJ2-5; cdr3_aa: CASSMRRQETQYF
cdr3_length: 12; v_call: TRBV10-1; j_call: TRBJ2-7; cdr3_aa: CASSEGGMEQYF
cdr3_length: 17; v_call: TRBV6-2/TRBV6-3; j_call: TRBJ2-7; cdr3_aa: CASSYHLTSWGSYEQYF
cdr3_length: 15; v_call: TRBV20-1; j_call: TRBJ2-5; cdr3_aa: CSAREDRAFQETQYF
cdr3_length: 17; v_call: TRBV7-9; j_call: TRBJ2-7; cdr3_aa: CASSGGDSGEPRREQYF
cdr3_length: 18; v_call: TRBV10-2; j_call: TRBJ1-2; cdr3_aa: CASRGTGTGARANYGYTF
cdr3_length: 15; v_call: TRBV11-2; j_call: TRBJ1-1; cdr3_aa: CASSLGTLGNTEAFF
cdr3_length: 15; v_call: TRBV4-1; j_call: TRBJ1-2; cdr3_aa: CASSQDNGQIYGYTF
cdr3_length: 17; v_call: TRBV7-8; j_call: TRBJ2-1; cdr3_aa: CASSLRPQGRFYNEQFF
cdr3_length: 14; v_call: TRBV5-1; j_call: TRBJ2-7; cdr3_aa: CASRWGNPPYEQYF
cdr3_length: 14; v_call: TRBV7-3; j_call: TRBJ2-2; cdr3_aa: CASSPGWGAGELFF
cdr3_length: 15; v_call: TRBV5-6; j_call: TRBJ1-5; cdr3_aa: CASSQRGEVNQPQHF
cdr3_length: 15; v_call: TRBV20-1; j_call: TRBJ2-7; cdr3_aa: CSARFLPGLLYEQYF
cdr3_length: 15; v_call: TRBV13; j_call: TRBJ2-5; cdr3_aa: CASSPRLAGQETQYF
cdr3_length: 15; v_call: TRBV10-3; j_call: TRBJ2-5; cdr3_aa: CAIKGQNIAQETQYF
cdr3_length: 16; v_call: TRBV7-2; j_call: TRBJ2-7; cdr3_aa: CASSLDPRSSPYEQYF
cdr3_length: 14; v_call: TRBV27; j_call: TRBJ1-5; cdr3_aa: CARVTSSFNQPQHF
cdr3_length: 13; v_call: TRBV4-2; j_call: TRBJ1-2; cdr3_aa: CASSPDRGSGYTF
cdr3_length: 12; v_call: TRBV7-6; j_call: TRBJ1-1; cdr3_aa: CASSTLNTEAFF
cdr3_length: 15; v_call: TRBV25-1; j_call: TRBJ2-3; cdr3_aa: CASSEYIQGRATQYF
cdr3_length: 13; v_call: TRBV3-1; j_call: TRBJ2-1; cdr3_aa: CASSQDPTRWQFF
cdr3_length: 12; v_call: TRBV9; j_call: TRBJ2-3; cdr3_aa: CASGQKTDTQYF
cdr3_length: 14; v_call: TRBV7-2; j_call: TRBJ1-1; cdr3_aa: CASSLPVGATEAFF
cdr3_length: 16; v_call: TRBV12-3/TRBV12-4; j_call: TRBJ2-7; cdr3_aa: CASSPPVAFGVDEQYF
cdr3_length: 18; v_call: TRBV5-1; j_call: TRBJ2-1; cdr3_aa: CASSYWRPGGGGAANPFF
cdr3_length: 16; v_call: TRBV5-1; j_call: TRBJ1-3; cdr3_aa: CASSQDFLSTGNTIYF
cdr3_length: 16; v_call: TRBV25-1; j_call: TRBJ2-1; cdr3_aa: CASSEFKGLDHNEQFF
cdr3_length: 17; v_call: TRBV14; j_call: TRBJ2-7; cdr3_aa: CASSQDPSTMFRHEQYF
cdr3_length: 16; v_call: TRBV7-9; j_call: TRBJ1-4; cdr3_aa: CASSLAGDRGREKLFF
cdr3_length: 14; v_call: TRBV14; j_call: TRBJ2-5; cdr3_aa: CASSLGPNQETQYF
cdr3_length: 13; v_call: TRBV30; j_call: TRBJ1-5; cdr3_aa: CAYAQGNGQPQHF
cdr3_length: 16; v_call: TRBV5-1; j_call: TRBJ2-1; cdr3_aa: CASSQGQGISRGEQFF
cdr3_length: 15; v_call: TRBV19; j_call: TRBJ2-1; cdr3_aa: CASNSRGRGYNEQFF
cdr3_length: 15; v_call: TRBV5-6; j_call: TRBJ1-2; cdr3_aa: CASSRGADRTYGYTF
cdr3_length: 15; v_call: TRBV4-2; j_call: TRBJ1-4; cdr3_aa: CASSQGRTGNEKLFF
cdr3_length: 16; v_call: TRBV7-9; j_call: TRBJ1-4; cdr3_aa: CASSFDRGATNEKLFF
cdr3_length: 22; v_call: TRBV11-2; j_call: TRBJ1-4; cdr3_aa: CASSLDFSGWQGVRDDNEKLFF
cdr3_length: 16; v_call: TRBV18; j_call: TRBJ2-2; cdr3_aa: CASSPVPGQAAGELFF
cdr3_length: 16; v_call: TRBV19; j_call: TRBJ1-6; cdr3_aa: CASNLRATTSGSPLHF
cdr3_length: 14; v_call: TRBV12-3/TRBV12-4; j_call: TRBJ2-5; cdr3_aa: CASSIHGGQETQYF
cdr3_length: 15; v_call: TRBV3-1; j_call: TRBJ2-1; cdr3_aa: CASSYGGANSNEQFF
cdr3_length: 13; v_call: TRBV5-1; j_call: TRBJ1-2; cdr3_aa: CASSVLANYGYTF
cdr3_length: 15; v_call: TRBV6-1; j_call: TRBJ1-1; cdr3_aa: CASRRQGGDFGEAFF
cdr3_length: 16; v_call: TRBV5-1; j_call: TRBJ1-1; cdr3_aa: CASSALTIGSDTEAFF
cdr3_length: 17; v_call: TRBV18; j_call: TRBJ1-6; cdr3_aa: CASSPQRGNTYNSPLHF
cdr3_length: 15; v_call: TRBV7-7; j_call: TRBJ2-7; cdr3_aa: CASSLSFRGVSEQYF